The rows below give T cell receptor beta chains drawn from one sample of a study of T cells in Graves' hyperthyroidism and ophthalmopathy. TCRdb re-called the multiplex PCR reads with MiXCR, one entry per CDR3 protein. This sample has 600,000 or so distinct CDR3 sequences, with 15% to 20% found just once. The sample consisted of blood. These receptors were collected from a woman in her thirties with Graves' hyperthyroidism. CDR3s include the opening cysteine and the closing phenylalanine or tryptophan. The D gene is left open where the match is weak. Not every row has a clone size; where given, it reads once, few, many or a size class.

many	NA	14	TRBV10-2	TRBJ2-7	TGCGCCAGCAGTGTGGACAGCAACTCCTACGAGCAGTACTTC	CASSVDSNSYEQYF
many	TRBD1	14	TRBV29-1	TRBJ2-5	TGCAGCGCTTTAGACCGGGACAGCGAGGAGACCCAGTACTTC	CSALDRDSEETQYF
few	NA	16	TRBV6-1	TRBJ1-4	TGTGCCAGCAGTGTTGGGGCTCGGTCTAACAATGAAAAACTGTTTTTT	CASSVGARSNNEKLFF
many	NA	12	TRBV29-1	TRBJ1-2	TGCAGCGTTGCGAGCGGGGACTATGGCTACACCTTC	CSVASGDYGYTF
many	NA	15	TRBV7-2	TRBJ2-2	TGTGCCAGCAGCTTAGTAGGGGGGGCCCCCGGGGAGCTGTTTTTT	CASSLVGGAPGELFF
few	NA	15	TRBV7-2	TRBJ1-5	TGTGCCAGCAGCGCACAGGGCGTAGGCAATCAGCCCCAGCATTTT	CASSAQGVGNQPQHF
NA	NA	13	TRBV18	TRBJ1-2	TGTGCCAGCTCGCCCGAACCCGGCTATGGCTACACCTTC	CASSPEPGYGYTF
few	TRBD1	16	TRBV9	TRBJ2-7	TGTGCCAGCAGCTCTCATTCTGGGACAGGGGCAAACGAGCAGTACTTC	CASSSHSGTGANEQYF
few	TRBD1	14	TRBV7-8	TRBJ2-7	TGTGCCAGCAGCCTATCCACAGGGGGGCTCGAGCAGTACTTC	CASSLSTGGLEQYF
NA	TRBD2	14	TRBV6-2/TRBV6-3	TRBJ2-7	TGTGCCAGCAGTTACTCGACTAGCACCCACGAGCAGTACTTC	CASSYSTSTHEQYF
many	NA	11	TRBV12-3/TRBV12-4	TRBJ1-5	TGTGCCAGCAGTTTAGCCGGGCCCCAGCATTTT	CASSLAGPQHF
many	NA	15	TRBV2	TRBJ1-2	TGTGCCAGCAGTGAAATAGTAGGAGGGGGCTATGGCTACACCTTC	CASSEIVGGGYGYTF
few	TRBD2	16	TRBV9	TRBJ2-2	TGTGCCAGCAGCGTAAGCCGGACTAGCGGGAGAGGGGAGCTGTTTTTT	CASSVSRTSGRGELFF
many	TRBD2	16	TRBV11-2	TRBJ2-7	TGTGCCAGCAGCTTAGATCCGAGGACTAGCTCCTACGAGCAGTACTTC	CASSLDPRTSSYEQYF
many	TRBD1	13	TRBV28	TRBJ2-4	TGTGCCAGCAGACAACAGGGGGAGGACATTCAGTACTTC	CASRQQGEDIQYF
NA	NA	15	TRBV7-3	TRBJ1-3	TGTGCCAGCAGCTTCGAAGGGGGAATGGGAAACACCATATATTTT	CASSFEGGMGNTIYF
many	TRBD1	17	TRBV12-3/TRBV12-4	TRBJ1-1	TGTGCCAGCAGGCCCAACAGGGGGACGGAACCCAACACTGAAGCTTTCTTT	CASRPNRGTEPNTEAFF
NA	NA	14	TRBV7-9	TRBJ1-1	TGTGCCAGCACCCAGACAGGCCGAAACACTGAAGCTTTCTTT	CASTQTGRNTEAFF
few	NA	21	TRBV6-2/TRBV6-3	TRBJ2-3	TGTGCCAGCAGTTATCCCGCGCGCACCCATCGACAGAGTTCTAGCACAGATACGCAGTATTTT	CASSYPARTHRQSSSTDTQYF
many	NA	13	TRBV6-1	TRBJ2-3	TGTGCCAGCAGTGGACGGACTGGAGATACGCAGTATTTT	CASSGRTGDTQYF
NA	TRBD1	15	TRBV2	TRBJ2-7	TGTGCCAGCAGTGTTTTCAGGGGGCGCGGTCGAGAGCAGTACTTC	CASSVFRGRGREQYF
NA	NA	15	TRBV7-3	TRBJ2-1	TGTGCCAGCAGCGTAGACACGACCCCAAGCGATGAGCAGTTCTTC	CASSVDTTPSDEQFF
NA	NA	13	TRBV4-3	TRBJ2-4	TGCGCCAGCAGCCAAGGGGGGGTAAACATTCAGTACTTC	CASSQGGVNIQYF
NA	NA	11	TRBV7-9	TRBJ2-4	TGTGCCAGCAGCTTGGAGAACATTCAGTACTTC	CASSLENIQYF
NA	TRBD2	14	TRBV6-1	TRBJ2-1	TGTGCCAGCAGTGACGGAGCGGGGTACAATGAGCAGTTCTTC	CASSDGAGYNEQFF
many	TRBD1	14	TRBV3-1	TRBJ1-1	TGTGCCAGCAGCCGGACAGGGAGCGGGACTGAAGCTTTCTTT	CASSRTGSGTEAFF
once	NA	16	TRBV7-2	TRBJ2-3	TGTGCCAGCAGCTTATATGTGGGTACGAGCACAGATACGCAGTATTTT	CASSLYVGTSTDTQYF
NA	TRBD2	15	TRBV5-6	TRBJ2-5	TGTGCCAGCAGCCCAGCGGGAGAAGGTGAAGAGACCCAGTACTTC	CASSPAGEGEETQYF
many	NA	13	TRBV12-3/TRBV12-4	TRBJ2-3	TGTGCCAGCAGTGGAGTCCGGCGGGATACGCAGTATTTT	CASSGVRRDTQYF
many	TRBD2	14	TRBV30	TRBJ2-7	TGTGCCTGGAGCGACGCTAGCGGGGACTACGAGCAGTACTTC	CAWSDASGDYEQYF
many	NA	13	TRBV6-5	TRBJ1-2	TGTGCCAGCAGTTACTCGCCAGTCTATGGCTACACCTTC	CASSYSPVYGYTF
many	NA	14	TRBV27	TRBJ2-3	TGTGCCAGCACCTCCCACGGAATCCCCGATACGCAGTATTTT	CASTSHGIPDTQYF
NA	NA	12	TRBV20-1	TRBJ1-2	TGCAGTGCTATCGAGGGAAGCTATGGCTACACCTTC	CSAIEGSYGYTF
NA	NA	17	TRBV19	TRBJ2-1	TGTGCCAGTAGTATCCGACACTCTGGGCAGGGTAAAAATGAGCAGTTCTTC	CASSIRHSGQGKNEQFF
NA	NA	14	TRBV10-3	TRBJ2-7	TGTGCCATCAATTCTGACGGTCTCTCCTACGAGCAGTACTTC	CAINSDGLSYEQYF
few	NA	14	TRBV24-1	TRBJ2-2	TGTGCCACCAGTGCTCGAGTGAACACCGGGGAGCTGTTTTTT	CATSARVNTGELFF
NA	NA	14	TRBV5-5	TRBJ1-1	TGTGCCAGCAACCTGGACAGCATGAACACTGAAGCTTTCTTT	CASNLDSMNTEAFF
few	NA	14	TRBV5-8	TRBJ2-7	TGTGCCAGCAGCTTCCGGACACAAGGCTACGAGCAGTACTTC	CASSFRTQGYEQYF
NA	NA	15	TRBV2	TRBJ1-6	TGTGCCAGCAGTCGAAGTGATTCCTATAATTCACCCCTCCACTTT	CASSRSDSYNSPLHF
many	NA	15	TRBV6-5	TRBJ2-1	TGTGCCAGCAGTTACGGCGGGCCGGCCTACAATGAGCAGTTCTTC	CASSYGGPAYNEQFF
many	NA	15	TRBV3-1	TRBJ2-3	TGTGCCAGCGGATCCTTGGGGGGAGGAACAGATACGCAGTATTTT	CASGSLGGGTDTQYF
many	NA	16	TRBV28	TRBJ2-1	TGTGCCAGCAGTCCTTCCCTACCTAGACGCGTCAATGAGCAGTTCTTC	CASSPSLPRRVNEQFF
NA	NA	14	TRBV30	TRBJ1-1	TGTGCCTGGAGACACAAACGGGGGAGGACTGAAGCTTTCTTT	CAWRHKRGRTEAFF